This T cell receptor (beta chain) came from a study of CD8 T cells in Susac syndrome. Reverse transcription used roughly 0.5 to 1 ug RNA and random hexamers. Amplification of the TCR beta CDR3 was carried out by immunoSEQ multiplex PCR, which spanned a total of 54 Vbeta and 13 Jbeta segments. TCRdb reanalysed the immunoSEQ multiplex PCR reads using MiXCR and keeps one entry per CDR3 protein. This table has about 200,000 distinct CDR3 sequences, 92% appearing once. Germline values: CDR1 MNHEY, CDR2 SMNVEV (reference sequence). The CDR3 has 12 amino acids. Trimming stripped 7 bases from V and 11 bases from J, with 12 bases between. From blood CD8+ and CD4+ T cells, the TCR beta chain was sequenced.

This TCR came from a human donor with multiple sclerosis. V and J are TRBV27 and TRBJ1-6; D uncertain. Sample: CD8+ T cells from PBMCs. CDR3 region: CASTNRGTPLHF. In DNA, the CDR3 is TGTGCCAGCACCAACCGGGGTACACCCCTCCACTTT.